The following is a TCR beta chain sequence with its context. What it binds is not known. This record comes from a study of cytomegalovirus exposure and HLA in healthy donors. Looking at the study overall: A later analysis reported the same platform for the 120 validation repertoires and the 666 first-cohort repertoires.

This CDR3 is 13 amino acids long. Germline V lookup: CDR1 MNHEY, CDR2 SVGAGI. V was cut by 7 bases and J by 3 bases, with 13 bases left in between. General study points: Cytomegalovirus-associated TCR beta chains were listed, numbering 150 to 200. Most TCR sequences were seen very rarely across donors, but some public TCRs occurred in many. Cytomegalovirus status was reportedly diagnosed by the classifier with high specificity and sensitivity.

Clones were read by immunoSEQ multiplex PCR, and TCRdb kept only the in-frame ones, dropping some. The sample comprises some 45,000 clones, around nine tenths of which are singletons, and roughly 5.2% rests with the top ten. The sequencing input was PBMCs. J is TRBJ2-7 and V is TRBV6-5, with D possibly matching TRBD1 (6 bases). The receptor was derived from a man between 18 and 29 years old in good health and CMV-seronegative. The DNA for the CDR3 is TGTGCCAGCAACGGCCGGGACAACTACGAGCAGTACTTC. Protein product: CASNGRDNYEQYF.